The clone carrying this TCR beta chain was counted once. Other DNA sequences in this specimen translate into the identical CDR3. The sample is drawn from a study of blood T cell repertoires in COVID-19. The wider study: There were acute and convalescent COVID-19 samples, and they came from the United States, Italy and Spain.

This CDR3 is built from 12 residues. Trimming removed 6 bases from V and 2 bases from J, with 5 bases in between. The V gene's germline CDR1 is LNHDA and CDR2 SQIVND (reference sequence). This table comes from immunoSEQ multiplex PCR, and its TCRdb copy is limited to in-frame clones, with some not included. The data show some 320,000 clones, under 95% seen once. The study recruited people aged about 18 to 95 years across roughly 23 US areas. Each participant's cohort was designated according to participant-reported clinical history. The receptor comes from a man aged 55 to 70 who had recovered from COVID-19. The source material was PBMCs or T cells enriched from blood (not recorded which). This chain links TRBV19 with TRBJ1-5; D uncertain. Written as DNA, the CDR3 is TGTGCCAGTAGGTCAGGCAATCAGCCCCAGCATTTT. Its translation is CASRSGNQPQHF.